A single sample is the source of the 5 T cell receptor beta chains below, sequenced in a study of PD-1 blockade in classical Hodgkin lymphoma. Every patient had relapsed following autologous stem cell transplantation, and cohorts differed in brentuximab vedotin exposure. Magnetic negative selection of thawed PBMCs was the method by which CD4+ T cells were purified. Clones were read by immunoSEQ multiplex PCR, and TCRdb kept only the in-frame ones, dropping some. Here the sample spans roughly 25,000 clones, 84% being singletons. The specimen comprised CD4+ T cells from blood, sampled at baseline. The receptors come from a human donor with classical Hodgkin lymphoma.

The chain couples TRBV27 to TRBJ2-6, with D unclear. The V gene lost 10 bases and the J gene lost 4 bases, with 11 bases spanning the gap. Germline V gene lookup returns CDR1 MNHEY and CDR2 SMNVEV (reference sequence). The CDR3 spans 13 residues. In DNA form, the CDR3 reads TGTGCCACCCATGCCACCGGGGCCAACGTCCTGACTTTC. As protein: CATHATGANVLTF. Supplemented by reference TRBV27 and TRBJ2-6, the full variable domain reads EAQVTQNPRYLITVTGKKLTVTCSQNMNHEYMSWYRQDPGLGLRQIYYSMNVEVTDKGDVPEGYKVSRKEKRNFPLILESPSPNQTSLYFCATHATGANVLTFGAGSRLTVL.

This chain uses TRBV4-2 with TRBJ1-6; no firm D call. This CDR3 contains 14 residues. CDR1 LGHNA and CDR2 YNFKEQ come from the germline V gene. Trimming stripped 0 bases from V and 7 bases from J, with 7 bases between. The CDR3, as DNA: TGTGCCAGCAGCCAAGAGGCGTGGAATTCACCCCTCCACTTT. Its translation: CASSQEAWNSPLHF.

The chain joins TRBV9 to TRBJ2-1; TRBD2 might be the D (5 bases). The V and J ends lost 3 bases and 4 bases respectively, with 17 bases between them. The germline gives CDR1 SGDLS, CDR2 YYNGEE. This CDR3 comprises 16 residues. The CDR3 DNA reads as TGTGCCAGCAGCGCTGGGAGTTGGCCCACTTACAATGAGCAGTTCTTC. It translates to CASSAGSWPTYNEQFF.

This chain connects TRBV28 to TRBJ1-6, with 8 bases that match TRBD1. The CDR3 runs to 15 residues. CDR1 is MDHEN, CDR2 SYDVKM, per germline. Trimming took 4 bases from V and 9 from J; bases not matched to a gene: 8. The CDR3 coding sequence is TGTGCCAGCAGTTCCCCAGGGGGCTCTGGTTCACCCCTCCACTTT. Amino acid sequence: CASSSPGGSGSPLHF.

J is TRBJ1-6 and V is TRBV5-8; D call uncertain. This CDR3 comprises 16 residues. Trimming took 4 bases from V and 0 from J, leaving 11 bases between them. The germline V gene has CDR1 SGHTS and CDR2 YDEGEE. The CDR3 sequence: CASSPGLLSYNSPLHF. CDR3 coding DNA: TGTGCCAGCAGCCCGGGTCTCCTCTCCTATAATTCACCCCTCCACTTT.